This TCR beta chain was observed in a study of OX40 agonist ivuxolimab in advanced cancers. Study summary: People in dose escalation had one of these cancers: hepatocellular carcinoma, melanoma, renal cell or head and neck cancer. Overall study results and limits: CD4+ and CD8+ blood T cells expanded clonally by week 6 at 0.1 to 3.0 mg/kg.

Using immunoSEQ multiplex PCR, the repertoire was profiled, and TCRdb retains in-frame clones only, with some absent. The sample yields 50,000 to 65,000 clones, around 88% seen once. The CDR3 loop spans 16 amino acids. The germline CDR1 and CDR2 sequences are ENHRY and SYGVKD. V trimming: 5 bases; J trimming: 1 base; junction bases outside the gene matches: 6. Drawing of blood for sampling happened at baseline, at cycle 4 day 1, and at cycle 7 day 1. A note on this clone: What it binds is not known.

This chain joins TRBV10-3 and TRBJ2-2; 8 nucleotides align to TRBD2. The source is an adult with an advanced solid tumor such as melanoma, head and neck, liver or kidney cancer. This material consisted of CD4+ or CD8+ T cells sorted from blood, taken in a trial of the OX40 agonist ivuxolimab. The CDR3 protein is CAISFVAGGNTGELFF. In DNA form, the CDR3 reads TGTGCCATCAGTTTCGTCGCGGGAGGGAACACCGGGGAGCTGTTTTTT.